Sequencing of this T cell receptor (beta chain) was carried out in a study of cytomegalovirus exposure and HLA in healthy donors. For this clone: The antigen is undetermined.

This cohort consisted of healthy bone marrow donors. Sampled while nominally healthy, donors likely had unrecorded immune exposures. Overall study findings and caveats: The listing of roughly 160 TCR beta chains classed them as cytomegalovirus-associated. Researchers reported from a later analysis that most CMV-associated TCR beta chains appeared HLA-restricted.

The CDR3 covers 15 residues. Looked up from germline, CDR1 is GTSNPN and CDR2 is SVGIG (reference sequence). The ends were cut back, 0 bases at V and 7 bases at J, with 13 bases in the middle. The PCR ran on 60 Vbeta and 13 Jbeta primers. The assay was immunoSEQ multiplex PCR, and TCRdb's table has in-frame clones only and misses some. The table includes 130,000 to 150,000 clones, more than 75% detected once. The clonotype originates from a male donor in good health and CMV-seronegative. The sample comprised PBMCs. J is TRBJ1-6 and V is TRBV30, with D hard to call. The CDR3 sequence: CAWSVRGGRNSPLHF. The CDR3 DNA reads TGTGCCTGGAGTGTACGGGGAGGGAGGAATTCACCCCTCCACTTT.